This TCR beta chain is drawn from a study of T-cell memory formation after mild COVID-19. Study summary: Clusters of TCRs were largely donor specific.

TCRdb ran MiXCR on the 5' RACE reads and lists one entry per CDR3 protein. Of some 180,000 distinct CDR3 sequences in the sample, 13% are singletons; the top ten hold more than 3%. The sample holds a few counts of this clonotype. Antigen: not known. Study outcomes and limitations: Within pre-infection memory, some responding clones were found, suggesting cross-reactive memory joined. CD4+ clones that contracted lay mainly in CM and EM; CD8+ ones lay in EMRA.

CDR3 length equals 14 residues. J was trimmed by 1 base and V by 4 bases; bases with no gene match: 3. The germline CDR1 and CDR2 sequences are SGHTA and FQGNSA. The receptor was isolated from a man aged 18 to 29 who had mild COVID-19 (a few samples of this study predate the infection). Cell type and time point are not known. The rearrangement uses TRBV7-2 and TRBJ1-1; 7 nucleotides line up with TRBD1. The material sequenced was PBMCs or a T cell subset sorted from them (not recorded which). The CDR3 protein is CASSYGTENTEAFF. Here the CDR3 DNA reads TGTGCCAGCAGCTACGGGACAGAGAACACTGAAGCTTTCTTT.